This is a list of T cell receptor beta chains from one sample in a study of chemoradiotherapy in HPV16-positive cancers. Generated by immunoSEQ multiplex PCR, the TCRdb table keeps only in-frame clones and is missing some. The sample contains over 9,000 clones, about four fifths of which appear only once. The specimen comprised blood, sampled from a patient who underwent chemoradiotherapy. These receptors were collected from a human donor with HPV-associated anogenital cancer. The CDR3 runs from the conserved cysteine through the conserved F or W. D genes are given only for firm matches. Clone size is shown for a subset of rows, as once, few, many or a class of expanded clone.

d_call | j_call | clone_size | v_call | cdr3_nt | cdr3_aa
NA | TRBJ2-7 | once | TRBV6-5 | TGTGCCAGCAGTTACGACGCTCAGCAGTACTTC | CASSYDAQQYF
NA | TRBJ1-1 | NA | TRBV15 | TGTGCCACCAGCAGAGATCGAGCCAGCACTGAAGCTTTCTTT | CATSRDRASTEAFF
TRBD1 | TRBJ2-7 | NA | TRBV18 | TGTGCCAGCTCACGAACGACAGGGGTCCCGATCTACGAGCAGTACTTC | CASSRTTGVPIYEQYF
TRBD2 | TRBJ2-3 | NA | TRBV11-1 | TGTGCCAGCAGCTCCCTGACTAGCGGGGGGGCCGATACGCAGTATTTT | CASSSLTSGGADTQYF
NA | TRBJ1-2 | NA | TRBV6-1 | TGTGCCAGCAGTGAAGCGAGGCAGGGGTTCGGCTACACCTTC | CASSEARQGFGYTF
TRBD1 | TRBJ1-4 | NA | TRBV28 | TGTGCCAGCAGTTTAGGGACAGGGACTTCTACCAATGAAAAACTGTTTTTT | CASSLGTGTSTNEKLFF
NA | TRBJ1-6 | NA | TRBV19 | TGTGCCAGTAGTATGAGCTGGCAAAATTCACCCCTCCACTTT | CASSMSWQNSPLHF
NA | TRBJ2-7 | NA | TRBV7-9 | TGTGCCAGCAGCTTAGTCCCCTCCGGCAGAACCTACGAGCAGTACTTC | CASSLVPSGRTYEQYF
NA | TRBJ1-1 | NA | TRBV10-3 | TGTGCCATCAGTGACTTCGGCGTGAACACTGAAGCTTTCTTT | CAISDFGVNTEAFF
NA | TRBJ2-1 | NA | TRBV27 | TGTGCCAGCAGTTTATTCAACCTGTACAATGAGCAGTTCTTC | CASSLFNLYNEQFF
NA | TRBJ2-7 | NA | TRBV5-1 | TGCGCCAGCAGCTTGGGAGGGTACGAGCAGTACTTC | CASSLGGYEQYF
NA | TRBJ2-2 | few | TRBV19 | TGTGCCACCCGGCGGACGAACACCGGGGAGCTGTTTTTT | CATRRTNTGELFF
NA | TRBJ1-2 | NA | TRBV18 | TGTGCCAGCTCGTCAGGGAACTATGGCTACACCTTC | CASSSGNYGYTF
TRBD1 | TRBJ2-3 | few | TRBV11-2 | TGTGCCAGCAGACCTAACCTCGGGACAGGGAGCTATACGCAGTATTTT | CASRPNLGTGSYTQYF
TRBD1 | TRBJ1-1 | NA | TRBV6-1 | TGTGCCAGCAGTGAAGCGTTGGGACAGCGTCCTATGAACACTGAAGCTTTCTTT | CASSEALGQRPMNTEAFF
NA | TRBJ1-1 | NA | TRBV19 | TGTGCCAGTACTATGGGGTCGGGTTCTGAAGCTTTCTTT | CASTMGSGSEAFF
NA | TRBJ2-2 | few | TRBV2 | TGTGCCAGCAGTAGTCGATGGACCGGGGAGCTGTTTTTT | CASSSRWTGELFF
TRBD2 | TRBJ2-1 | NA | TRBV25-1 | TGTGCCAGCAGTGCCGGGACTAGCTATGAGCAGTTCTTC | CASSAGTSYEQFF
NA | TRBJ2-7 | NA | TRBV9 | TGTGCCAGCAGCGTAGGGCCAGATAAGACCTACGAGCAGTACTTC | CASSVGPDKTYEQYF
TRBD1 | TRBJ2-7 | once | TRBV25-1 | TGTGCCAGCAGTGATTATCATTCCGGGACAGGCACCGAGCAGTACTTC | CASSDYHSGTGTEQYF
NA | TRBJ2-3 | NA | TRBV10-3 | TGTGCCTCCTGGGGCGGAGATACGCAGTATTTT | CASWGGDTQYF
TRBD2 | TRBJ2-2 | NA | TRBV2 | TGTGCCAGCAGTAGCGGGGGGGCCGCCGGGGAGCTGTTTTTT | CASSSGGAAGELFF
NA | TRBJ1-1 | NA | TRBV7-9 | TGTGCCAGCAGCCGCTCACGGGGGACTGAAGCTTTCTTT | CASSRSRGTEAFF
NA | TRBJ2-4 | NA | TRBV7-3 | TGTGCCAGCAGCTTAACGAAGGCGGGGCCCCCTTCGTTTGGCAAAAACATTCAGTACTTC | CASSLTKAGPPSFGKNIQYF
TRBD1 | TRBJ2-5 | NA | TRBV5-1 | TGCGCCAGTCGACAGGGGCCTGCTCAGGAGACCCAGTACTTC | CASRQGPAQETQYF
TRBD1 | TRBJ2-5 | NA | TRBV27 | TGTGCCAGCAGTAAGGGACAGGGCACGCAGACCCAGTACTTC | CASSKGQGTQTQYF
NA | TRBJ2-1 | NA | TRBV11-2 | TGTGCCAGCAGCTGGTACAATGAGCAGTTCTTC | CASSWYNEQFF
NA | TRBJ1-4 | once | TRBV5-5 | TGTGCCAGCAGCACCGGGGACTACTCCAAACTGTTTTTT | CASSTGDYSKLFF
NA | TRBJ1-1 | NA | TRBV5-1 | TGCGCCAGCAGCCGTGTGGCCCTTGGAGGACCCGGTGGTACTGAAGCTTTCTTT | CASSRVALGGPGGTEAFF
TRBD1 | TRBJ1-2 | NA | TRBV18 | TGTGCCAGCTCAGGTAGCACAGGGGAATGGAGTGGTGGCTACACCTTC | CASSGSTGEWSGGYTF
NA | TRBJ2-3 | NA | TRBV19 | TGTGCCAGTAGTACCCAGGGTGACCGCACAGATACGCAGTATTTT | CASSTQGDRTDTQYF
NA | TRBJ1-3 | NA | TRBV5-6 | TGTGCCAGCAGCTTGGATGGGGGTCTGGTAAACACCATATATTTT | CASSLDGGLVNTIYF
NA | TRBJ2-7 | NA | TRBV6-5 | TGTGCCAGCAGTACTACCTACGAGCAGTACTTC | CASSTTYEQYF
TRBD1 | TRBJ2-7 | NA | TRBV15 | TGTGCCACCAGCAGCTATGGGACAGGCGGCGAGCAGTACTTC | CATSSYGTGGEQYF
NA | TRBJ1-1 | NA | TRBV27 | TGTGCCAGCAGTTTTCCCACAGGGAGGGCTTTCTTT | CASSFPTGRAFF
NA | TRBJ2-2 | NA | TRBV6-5 | TGTGCCAGCAGTAAAGGGGGGGCTCAGCTGTTTTTT | CASSKGGAQLFF
NA | TRBJ1-2 | NA | TRBV11-2 | TGTGCCAGCAGCCTAGCGGCAAACTATGGCTACACCTTC | CASSLAANYGYTF
NA | TRBJ1-2 | NA | TRBV5-6 | TGTGCCAGCAGCCCATTTTCAGGCGTTGAAGGCTACACCTTC | CASSPFSGVEGYTF
NA | TRBJ2-5 | NA | TRBV6-6 | TGTGCCAGCAGTGCGCACCCGGAGACCCAGTACTTC | CASSAHPETQYF
TRBD1 | TRBJ1-5 | NA | TRBV25-1 | TGTGCCAGCAGCCTGACAGGGAGCAATCAGCCCCAGCATTTT | CASSLTGSNQPQHF
NA | TRBJ2-7 | NA | TRBV5-4 | TGTGCCAGCAGCTTGGACGAAAACTCCTACGAGCAGTACTTC | CASSLDENSYEQYF
TRBD1 | TRBJ1-6 | NA | TRBV7-8 | TGTGCCAGCAGCTCCGGACAGGGGCCCTATAATTCACCCCTCCACTTT | CASSSGQGPYNSPLHF
TRBD1 | TRBJ2-1 | few | TRBV6-1 | TGTGCCAGCAACCGTAAGGACAGGGAGCAGTTCTTC | CASNRKDREQFF
NA | TRBJ2-4 | NA | TRBV29-1 | TGCAGCGTTGAACCGGGTTGGGGACGGACCAAAAACATTCAGTACTTC | CSVEPGWGRTKNIQYF